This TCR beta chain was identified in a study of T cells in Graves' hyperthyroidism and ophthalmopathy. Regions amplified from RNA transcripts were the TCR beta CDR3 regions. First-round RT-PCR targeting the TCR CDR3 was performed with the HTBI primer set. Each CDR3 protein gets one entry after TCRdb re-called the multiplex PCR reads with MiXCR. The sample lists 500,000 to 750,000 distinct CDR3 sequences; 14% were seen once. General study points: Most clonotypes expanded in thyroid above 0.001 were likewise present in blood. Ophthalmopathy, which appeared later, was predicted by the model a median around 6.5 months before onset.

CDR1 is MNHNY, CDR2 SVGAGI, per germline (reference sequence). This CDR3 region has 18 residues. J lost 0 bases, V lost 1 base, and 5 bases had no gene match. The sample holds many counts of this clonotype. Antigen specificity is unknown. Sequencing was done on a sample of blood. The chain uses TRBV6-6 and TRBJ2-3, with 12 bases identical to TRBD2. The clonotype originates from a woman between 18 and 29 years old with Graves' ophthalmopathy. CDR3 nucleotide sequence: TGTGCCAGCAGTTACTTTCTCGGGACTAGCGGGAGCACAGATACGCAGTATTTT. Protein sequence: CASSYFLGTSGSTDTQYF.